Sequencing of this T cell receptor (beta chain) was carried out in a study of Tregs in tolerant kidney transplant recipients (dated by TCRdb to about 2019). With respect to the entire study: In bulk CFSE mixed lymphocyte reactions, CFSE-labeled recipient PBMCs were cocultured with irradiated donor PBMCs for six to seven days, then stained for CD3/CD4/CD8 and FACS-sorted. In a few healthy controls, several methods of expanding Tregs specific for an allogeneic donor were compared by TCRbeta repertoire sequencing. TCRbeta sequencing was used in the study to identify donor-specific regulatory T cells before combined kidney and bone marrow transplantation, and the identified cells were then tracked after transplant. Here is what the overall study found, with its caveats: Biological reproducibility was not directly assessed, although technical replication error appeared to be minimal. Expanding Tregs with activated donor B cells appeared to identify the most biologically relevant and donor-specific TCRbeta repertoire. Because the study included only a small number of patients, the results must be confirmed in larger populations and under other immunosuppression protocols.

V ends up 0 bases short and J 5 bases short, with an unmatched junction base count of 10. Sequences MRHNA (CDR1) and SNTAGT (CDR2) are obtained from the germline V gene. The CDR3 goes from the cysteine to the phenylalanine over 16 residues. Only CDR3 DNA remains: 48 bases, in frame from the first base. As concerns this clone: What this receptor recognizes is not known. Base qualities are not provided; no much larger clone lies one nucleotide away.

Blood from healthy controls was obtained either as purchased buffy coats or from healthy volunteers. Healthy control blood was separated into PBMCs by Ficoll density gradient and cryopreserved, and patient PBMCs were collected both before and after transplant. For TCRbeta CDR3 sequencing, genomic DNA was extracted from sorted cells using the QIAGEN DNeasy Blood and Tissue Kit. High-throughput TCRbeta CDR3 sequencing, which included PCR amplification with bias correction and internal controls, was done commercially through immunoSEQ. Under the source paper's analysis protocol: A unique productive TCRbeta sequence was defined by the CDR3 nucleotide sequence when primers matched, and otherwise by the CDR3 amino acid sequence together with the Vbeta and Jbeta genes. A sequence was defined as donor-reactive if the sequence was expanded at least 5-fold in CFSE-low cells compared with unstimulated cells and had a frequency of at least 0.01% in CFSE-low cells. Jensen-Shannon divergence, calculated on the top 100 TCRbeta sequences ranked by frequency, was used to quantify repertoire divergence. For samples with multiple sequencing runs, sorting error was corrected in each run separately before the runs were combined. TCRdb took this table from immuneACCESS and kept in-frame rearrangements with V and J called. Such tables lack part of the clones; where checked against another copy, unresolved V genes explain under half of the gap, and the rest is unexplained. Clone size and V and J calls were adopted from that table, with D and trimming inferred from the DNA. The sample table lists roughly 4,000 clones, roughly 54% of them with a count of one. The leading ten clones occupy approximately 4% of the sample.

Sequenced material: CD8+ T cells from blood cultured with allogeneic cells. The chain employs TRBV6-4 and TRBJ2-7, with 7 bases in between that match TRBD2. The TCR originated in a human donor in good health. The CDR3 reads CASSDSVGGELDEQYF. The DNA sequence is as follows: TGTGCCAGCAGTGACTCGGTGGGGGGGGAATTAGACGAGCAGTACTTC.